Each of the 10 T cell receptor beta chains below was sequenced from the same sample in a study of blood T cell repertoires in COVID-19. Some clones are missing from TCRdb's copy, which holds only in-frame ones; the method was immunoSEQ multiplex PCR. The data show 150,000 to 180,000 clones, about four fifths seen once. Source material: peripheral blood. The origin of the receptors is a woman aged 60-75 years with acute or convalescent COVID-19.

The chain carries TRBV4-1 and TRBJ2-2; no clear D gene. With 1 base removed from V and 0 bases from J, the gap between germline ends came to 15 bases. Per the germline V gene, CDR1 is MGHRA and CDR2 is YSYEKL. This CDR3 contains 18 residues. The CDR3 DNA reads as TGCGCCAGCAGCCAAGGCGGCTTTATATCCTCGAACACCGGGGAGCTGTTTTTT. Its protein is CASSQGGFISSNTGELFF.

V usage is TRBV9 and J usage is TRBJ1-2, with 7 bases matching TRBD1. Germline V gene lookup returns CDR1 SGDLS and CDR2 YYNGEE. The CDR3 loop spans 14 amino acids. J was trimmed by 2 bases and V by 5 bases; bases with no gene match: 6. The CDR3 DNA follows: TGTGCCAGCAGTCCTTCGACAGGGAACTATGGCTACACCTTC. Its translation is CASSPSTGNYGYTF.

This chain connects TRBV21-1 to TRBJ1-4; the tabulated D call, TRBD1, remains unverified against the DNA. TRBV21-1 has pseudogene status. This CDR3 is 13 amino acids long. DNA for the CDR3: TGTGCCGGCGGTGGGCAGGGGTACGAAAAACTGTTTTTT. This codes for CAGGGQGYEKLFF.

This clone has more than one count but fewer than ten. The rearrangement links TRBV30 to TRBJ1-6; a possible D gene is TRBD1 (5 bases). Germline CDR1 and CDR2: GTSNPN and SVGIG (reference sequence). The CDR3 has 14 amino acids. The V end was cut by 2 bases, the J end by 4 bases, with 9 bases between. The CDR3 loop reads CAWSPRGYNSPLHF. The CDR3 coding sequence is TGTGCCTGGAGTCCTCGGGGGTATAATTCACCCCTCCACTTT.

This chain links TRBV7-2 with TRBJ1-1, with unresolved D. The CDR3 is 13 amino acids. V lost 5 bases, J lost 6 bases, and 13 bases lay in between. CDR1 is SGHTA, CDR2 FQGNSA, per germline. The CDR3 loop reads CASSARLRSEAFF. In nucleotides, the CDR3 is TGTGCCAGCAGCGCCCGATTGAGGTCTGAAGCTTTCTTT. The full variable domain, rest sourced from reference TRBV7-2 and TRBJ1-1, is GAGVSQSPSNKVTEKGKDVELRCDPISGHTALYWYRQSLGQGLEFLIYFQGNSAPDKSGLPSDRFSAERTGGSVSTLTIQRTQQEDSAVYLCASSARLRSEAFFGQGTRLTVV.

This clone was counted between two and nine times. The rearrangement joins TRBV3-1 (or the pseudogene TRBV3-2) to TRBJ1-2, with D perhaps matching TRBD1 (5 bases). The CDR3 runs to 12 residues. V lost 2 bases to trimming and J lost 8 bases, with 9 bases between them. Germline-derived CDR1 and CDR2 are LGHDT and YNNKEL (reference sequence). CDR3 DNA: TGTGCCAGCAGCCAACGCAGGGCGGGCTACACCTTC. This encodes CASSQRRAGYTF.

V and J are TRBV10-3 and TRBJ2-3; 12 nucleotides align to TRBD2. With V trimmed by 10 bases and J by 4 bases, 15 bases remained unmatched. The CDR3 covers 17 residues. CDR1 and CDR2 from the germline V gene are ENHRY and SYGVKD. The CDR3 bases are TGTGCCACCGGCCCCGGGTCTAGCGGGGGGGCCCCAGATACGCAGTATTTT. The encoded protein is CATGPGSSGGAPDTQYF.

The chain combines TRBV5-1 with TRBJ1-4, with no clear D. V was pared by 4 bases and J by 3 bases, with 10 bases between. The CDR3 is 14 amino acids. Germline V gene sequence: CDR1 SGHRS, CDR2 YFSETQ. CDR3 DNA sequence: TGCGCCAGCAGCGCCGGTAGCGCTAATGAAAAACTGTTTTTT. Protein sequence: CASSAGSANEKLFF.

The chain employs TRBV5-1 and TRBJ1-1, with TRBD1 identical over 10 bases. J was trimmed by 1 base and V by 4 bases; bases with no gene match: 4. Looked up from germline, CDR1 is SGHRS and CDR2 is YFSETQ. The CDR3 sequence is 15 residues long. In DNA form, the CDR3 reads TGCGCCAGCAGCGACAGGGGGCGAGGGAACACTGAAGCTTTCTTT. Translating it yields CASSDRGRGNTEAFF.

The gene calls are TRBV12-5 and TRBJ2-7; 10 nucleotides line up with TRBD1. With V trimmed by 5 bases and J by 7 bases, 11 bases remained unmatched. The CDR3 extends over 15 amino acids. The germline V gene has CDR1 LGHNT and CDR2 FRNRAP. The CDR3 DNA is TGTGCTAGTGGTCTGGGGACAGGGGCCGGAGGTGAGCAGTACTTC. It yields the protein CASGLGTGAGGEQYF.